The T cell receptor (beta chain) described here comes from a study of OX40 agonist ivuxolimab in advanced cancers. Regarding this clone: Its antigen remains unknown.

General study points: The study did not work out the antigen specificity of the expanded peripheral T cells.

Using immunoSEQ multiplex PCR, the repertoire was profiled, and TCRdb retains in-frame clones only, with some absent. The sample has some 54,000 clones; 70% to 90% are singletons. The material sequenced was CD4+ or CD8+ T cells sorted from blood, taken in a trial of the OX40 agonist ivuxolimab. This clonotype was sampled from an adult with an advanced solid tumor such as melanoma, head and neck, liver or kidney cancer.

The chain's CDR3 is CASNPGQFTGELFF. The CDR3 region has the DNA TGTGCCAGTAATCCGGGACAGTTCACCGGGGAGCTGTTTTTT. V is TRBV19 and J is TRBJ2-2, with 7 positions matching TRBD1. V lost 7 bases, J lost 4 bases, and 6 bases stayed unmatched. The CDR3 spans 14 residues. From germline, CDR1 is LNHDA and CDR2 SQIVND (reference sequence).